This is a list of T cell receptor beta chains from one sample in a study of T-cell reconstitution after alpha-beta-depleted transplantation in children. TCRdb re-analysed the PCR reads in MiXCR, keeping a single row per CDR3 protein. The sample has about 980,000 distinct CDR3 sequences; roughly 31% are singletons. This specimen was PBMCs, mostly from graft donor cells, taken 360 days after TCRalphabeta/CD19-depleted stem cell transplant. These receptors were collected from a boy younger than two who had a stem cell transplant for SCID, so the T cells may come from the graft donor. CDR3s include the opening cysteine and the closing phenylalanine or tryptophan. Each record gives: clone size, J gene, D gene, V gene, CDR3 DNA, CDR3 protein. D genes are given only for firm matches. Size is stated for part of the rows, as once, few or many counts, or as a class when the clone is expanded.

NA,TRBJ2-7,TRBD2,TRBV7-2,TGTGCCAGCAGCTTAGAACTAGCGGCCTCCTACGAGCAGTACTTC,CASSLELAASYEQYF
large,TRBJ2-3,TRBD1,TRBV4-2,TGTGCCAGCAGCCACGGGACAGGTTCAGATACGCAGTATTTT,CASSHGTGSDTQYF
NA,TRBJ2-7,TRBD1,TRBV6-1,TGTGCCAGCAGCCGCGGAGACAGGGGATTCTACGAGCAGTACTTC,CASSRGDRGFYEQYF
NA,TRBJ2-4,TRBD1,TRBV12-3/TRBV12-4,TGTGCCAGCAGTTTTTGGAAAGGACAGGGAGCCAAAAACATTCAGTACTTC,CASSFWKGQGAKNIQYF
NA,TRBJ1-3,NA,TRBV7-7,TGTGCCAGCAGCCCACAAGGCCCTGGAAACACCATATATTTT,CASSPQGPGNTIYF
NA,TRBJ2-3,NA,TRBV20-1,TGCAGTGCTAGTTGGGGCCTAAGCACAGATACGCAGTATTTT,CSASWGLSTDTQYF
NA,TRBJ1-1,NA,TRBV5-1,TGCGCCAGCAGCATAGGATATCGGGCAGGGAACACTGAAGCTTTCTTT,CASSIGYRAGNTEAFF
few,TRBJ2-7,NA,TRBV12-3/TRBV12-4,TGTGCCAGCAGTTTGGGTTACGGGTCCTACGAGCAGTACTTC,CASSLGYGSYEQYF
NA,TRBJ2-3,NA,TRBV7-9,TGTGCCAGCAGCTTACTAGGGAGTAACACAGATACGCAGTATTTT,CASSLLGSNTDTQYF
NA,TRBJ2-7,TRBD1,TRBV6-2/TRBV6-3,TGTGCCAGCAGTTACTCGTTTCAGGGACAGGCGTTTTACGAGCAGTACTTC,CASSYSFQGQAFYEQYF
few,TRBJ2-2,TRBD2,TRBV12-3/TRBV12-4,TGTGCCAGCAGTTTAACTAGCGGCACCGGGGAGCTGTTTTTT,CASSLTSGTGELFF
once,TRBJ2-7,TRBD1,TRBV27,TGTGCCAGCGCCACGACAGGGGACGCCTACGAGCAGTACTTC,CASATTGDAYEQYF
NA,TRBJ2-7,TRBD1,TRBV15,TGTGCCACCAGCAGTCCCGAGACAGGGAAGGAGCAGTACTTC,CATSSPETGKEQYF
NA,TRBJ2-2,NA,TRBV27,TGTGCCAGCAGCCTTACCCGACAGCCTCAGAGAAACGGGGAGCTGTTTTTT,CASSLTRQPQRNGELFF
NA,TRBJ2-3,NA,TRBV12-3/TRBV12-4,TGTGCCAGCAGTTTACTGCGGGGGCATACGCAGTATTTT,CASSLLRGHTQYF
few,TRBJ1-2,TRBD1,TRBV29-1,TGCAGCGTTGAGGTCCGGGACAGTTCTAACTATGGCTACACCTTC,CSVEVRDSSNYGYTF
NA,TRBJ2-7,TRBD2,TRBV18,TGTGCCAGCTCACCACCCTCGGGCGGGGGGTCCAGGCAGTACTTC,CASSPPSGGGSRQYF
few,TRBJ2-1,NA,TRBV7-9,TGTGCCAGCAGCTCCAGTACCTACACAATTCACTACAATGAGCAGTTCTTC,CASSSSTYTIHYNEQFF
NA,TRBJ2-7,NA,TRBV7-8,TGTGCCAGCAGCTTGAATAGACAGAGGAGCTCCTACGAGCAGTACTTC,CASSLNRQRSSYEQYF
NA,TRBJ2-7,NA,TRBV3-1,TGTGCCAGCAGCCAAGCCTTAACTCGGGCTCCGGTCCGCTACGAGCAGTACTTC,CASSQALTRAPVRYEQYF
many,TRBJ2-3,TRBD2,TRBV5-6,TGTGCCAGCAGCTATTCTAGCGGAACAGATACGCAGTATTTT,CASSYSSGTDTQYF
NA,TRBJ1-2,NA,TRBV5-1,TGCGCCAGCAGGCTTCACAACTCCGGGCTGAACTATGGCTACACCTTC,CASRLHNSGLNYGYTF
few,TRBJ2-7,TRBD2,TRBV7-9,TGTGCCAGCAGCCCACCGGGAGGGTCAACCTACGAGCAGTACTTC,CASSPPGGSTYEQYF
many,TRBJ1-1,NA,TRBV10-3,TGTGCCGTATTACGGGGCGCTGAAGCTTTCTTT,CAVLRGAEAFF
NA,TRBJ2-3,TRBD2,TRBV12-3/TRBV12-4,TGTGCCAGCAGACGTCCCCTGGCTAGCGGGGGGCCAGATACGCAGTATTTT,CASRRPLASGGPDTQYF
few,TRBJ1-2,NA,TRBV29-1,TGCAGCGTTCCGGATAGGAGGGGCCCTAACTATGGCTACACCTTC,CSVPDRRGPNYGYTF
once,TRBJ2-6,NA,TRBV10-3,TGTGCCATCGGAGGGGGCAGGTCTGGGGCCAACGTCCTGACTTTC,CAIGGGRSGANVLTF
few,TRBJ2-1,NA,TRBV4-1,TGCGCCAGCAGCCAAGAGGGGACCGTCAACAATGAGCAGTTCTTC,CASSQEGTVNNEQFF
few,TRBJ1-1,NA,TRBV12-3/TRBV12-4,TGTGCCAGCAGAGGCCGGGGGGCGGAGACTGAAGCTTTCTTT,CASRGRGAETEAFF
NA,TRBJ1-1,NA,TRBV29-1,TGCAGCGTTAAGTATAGAGGGGGACCAACTGAAGCTTTCTTT,CSVKYRGGPTEAFF
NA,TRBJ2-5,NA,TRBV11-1,TGTGCCAGCAGCTTAGAACCAGAAGAGACCCAGTACTTC,CASSLEPEETQYF
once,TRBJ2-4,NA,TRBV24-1,TGTGCCACCAGTGACCCAACAAGGGGCAAAAACATTCAGTACTTC,CATSDPTRGKNIQYF
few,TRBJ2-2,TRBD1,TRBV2,TGTGCCAGCAGTTATACAGGGGGCGCGTACACCGGGGAGCTGTTTTTT,CASSYTGGAYTGELFF
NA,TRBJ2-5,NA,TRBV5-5,TGTGCCAGCAGCTTAGGGTACCCGTTAGGAGAGACCCAGTACTTC,CASSLGYPLGETQYF
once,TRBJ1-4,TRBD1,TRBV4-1,TGCGCCAGCAGCCCCGAGGGGGCGCGAGATGAAAAACTGTTTTTT,CASSPEGARDEKLFF
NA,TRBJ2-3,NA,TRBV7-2,TGTGCCAGCAGCTTAGCGAGGGTCGGAGCGGAGATCACAGATACGCAGTATTTT,CASSLARVGAEITDTQYF
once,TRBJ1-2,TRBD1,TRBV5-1,TGCGCCAGCAGCTCTAGTGGGACAGCTAACTATGCCTACACCTTC,CASSSSGTANYAYTF
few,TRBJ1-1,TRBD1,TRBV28,TGTGCCAGCAGATCGACAGGGCTGGGGAACACTGAAGCTTTCTTT,CASRSTGLGNTEAFF
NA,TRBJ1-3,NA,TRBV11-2,TGTGCCAGCAGCTTAGTTCGGCCAGTAGCGGGAAACACCATATATTTT,CASSLVRPVAGNTIYF
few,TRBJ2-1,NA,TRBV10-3,TGTGCCATCAGTGGGGGCGGCTCAACGTACAATGAGCAGTTCTTC,CAISGGGSTYNEQFF
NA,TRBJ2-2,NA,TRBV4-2,TGTGCCAGCACCTCCGGGCGGGTGGACATTACCGGGGAGCTGTTTTTT,CASTSGRVDITGELFF
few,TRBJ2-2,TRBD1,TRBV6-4,TGTGCCAGCAGTCGGAGGGGGACAGGGAACACCGGGGAGCTGTTTTTT,CASSRRGTGNTGELFF